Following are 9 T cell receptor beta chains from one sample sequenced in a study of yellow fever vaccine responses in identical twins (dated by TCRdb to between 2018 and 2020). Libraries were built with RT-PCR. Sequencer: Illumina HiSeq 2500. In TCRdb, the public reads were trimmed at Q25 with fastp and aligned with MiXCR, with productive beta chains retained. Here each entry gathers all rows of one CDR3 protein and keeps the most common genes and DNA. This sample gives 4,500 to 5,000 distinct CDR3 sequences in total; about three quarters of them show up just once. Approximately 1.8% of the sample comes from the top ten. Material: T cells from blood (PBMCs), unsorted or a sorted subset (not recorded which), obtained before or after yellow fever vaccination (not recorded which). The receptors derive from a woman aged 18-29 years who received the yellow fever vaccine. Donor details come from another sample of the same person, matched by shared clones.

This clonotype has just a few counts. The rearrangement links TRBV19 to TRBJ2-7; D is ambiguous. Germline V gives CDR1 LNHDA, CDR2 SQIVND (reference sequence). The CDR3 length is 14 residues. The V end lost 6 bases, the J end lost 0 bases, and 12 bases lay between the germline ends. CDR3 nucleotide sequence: TGTGCCAGTAGCACCGACCCCAACTCCTACGAGCAGTACTTC. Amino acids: CASSTDPNSYEQYF.

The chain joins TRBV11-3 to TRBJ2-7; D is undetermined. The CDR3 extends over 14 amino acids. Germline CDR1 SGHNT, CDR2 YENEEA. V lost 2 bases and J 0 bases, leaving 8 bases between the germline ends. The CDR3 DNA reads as TGTGCCAGCAGCTTACCGGACCCCTCCTACGAGCAGTACTTC. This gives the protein CASSLPDPSYEQYF.

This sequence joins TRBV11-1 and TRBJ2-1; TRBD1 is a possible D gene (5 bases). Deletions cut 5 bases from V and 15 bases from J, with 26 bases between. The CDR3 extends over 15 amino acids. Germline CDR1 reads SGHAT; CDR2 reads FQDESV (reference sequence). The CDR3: CASSPQGGELVVRFF. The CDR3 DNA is TGTGCCAGCAGCCCGCAGGGTGGCGAGCTGGTGGTACGGTTCTTC.

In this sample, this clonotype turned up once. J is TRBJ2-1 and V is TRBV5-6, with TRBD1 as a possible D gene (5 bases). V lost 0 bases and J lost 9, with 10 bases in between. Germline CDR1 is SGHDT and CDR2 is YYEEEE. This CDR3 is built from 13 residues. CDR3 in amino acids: CASSLGQGSEQFF. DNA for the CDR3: TGTGCCAGCAGCTTGGGGCAGGGCAGTGAGCAGTTCTTC.

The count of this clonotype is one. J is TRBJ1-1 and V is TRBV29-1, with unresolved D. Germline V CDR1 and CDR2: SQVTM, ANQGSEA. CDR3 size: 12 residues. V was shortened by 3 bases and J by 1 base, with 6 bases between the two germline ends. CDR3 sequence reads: CSVDRENTEAFF. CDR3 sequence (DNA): TGCAGCGTTGACAGAGAGAACACTGAAGCTTTCTTT. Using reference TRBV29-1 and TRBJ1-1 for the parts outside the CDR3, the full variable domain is SAVISQKPSRDICQRGTSLTIQCQVDSQVTMMFWYRQQPGQSLTLIATANQGSEATYESGFVIDKFPISRPNLTFSTLTVSNMSPEDSSIYLCSVDRENTEAFFGQGTRLTVV.

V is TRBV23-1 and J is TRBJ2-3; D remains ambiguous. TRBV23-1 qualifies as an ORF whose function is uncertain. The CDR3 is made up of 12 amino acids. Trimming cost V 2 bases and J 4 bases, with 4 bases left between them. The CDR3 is CASSQGPDTQYF. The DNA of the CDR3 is TGCGCCAGCAGTCAAGGGCCAGATACGCAGTATTTT.

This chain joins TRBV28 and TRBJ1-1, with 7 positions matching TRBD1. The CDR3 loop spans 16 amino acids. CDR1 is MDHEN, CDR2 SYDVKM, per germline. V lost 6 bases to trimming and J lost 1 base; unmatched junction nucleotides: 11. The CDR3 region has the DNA TGTGCCAGCAGGCACACAGGGGACCTTGCGAACACTGAAGCTTTCTTT. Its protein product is CASRHTGDLANTEAFF.

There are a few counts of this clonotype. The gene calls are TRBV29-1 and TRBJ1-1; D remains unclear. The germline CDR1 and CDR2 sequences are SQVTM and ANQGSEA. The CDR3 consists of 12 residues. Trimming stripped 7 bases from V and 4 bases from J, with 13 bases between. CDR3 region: CSGRDWGTEAFF. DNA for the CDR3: TGCAGCGGCCGCGATTGGGGCACTGAAGCTTTCTTT.

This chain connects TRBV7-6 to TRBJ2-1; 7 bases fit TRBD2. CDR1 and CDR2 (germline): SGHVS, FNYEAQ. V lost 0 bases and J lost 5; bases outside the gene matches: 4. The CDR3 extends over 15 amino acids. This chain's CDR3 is CASSLALAVNNEQFF. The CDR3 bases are TGTGCCAGCAGCTTAGCGCTAGCGGTTAACAATGAGCAGTTCTTC.